The 24 T cell receptor beta chains in this list originate from one sample, sequenced in a study of T cells in localized non-small cell lung cancer (dated by TCRdb to 2020 to 2022). Library preparation employed the immunoSEQ multiplex PCR assay. Sourced from immuneACCESS, this table was stored by TCRdb with only in-frame sequences that have V and J called. A share of the clones is absent; for the studies checked, an unresolved V gene accounts for under half, and the remainder has no known explanation. The sample has 1,700 or so clones on record, about 40% of them singletons. The top ten clonotypes cover roughly two fifths of the sample. The specimen was lung tumor tissue, collected before any cancer treatment. These receptors were obtained from a woman between 35 and 70 years old with stage II lung adenocarcinoma.

The chain recombines TRBV11-3 with TRBJ2-2; unclear D gene. V was pared by 1 base and J by 0 bases, with 3 bases between. Germline V gene lookup returns CDR1 SGHNT and CDR2 YENEEA. The CDR3 loop spans 14 amino acids. CDR3 coding DNA: TGTGCCAGCAGCTTAGTCTCGAACACCGGGGAGCTGTTTTTT. It codes for CASSLVSNTGELFF.

Within the sample, this clone is medium-sized. The chain links TRBV9 to TRBJ2-7; a possible D gene is TRBD1 (5 bases). There are 15 residues in the CDR3. V lost 4 bases to trimming and J lost 2 bases, with 16 bases between them. Germline assignment: CDR1 SGDLS and CDR2 YYNGEE. CDR3 nucleotides: TGTGCCAGCAGCCACCAGACAGACGCGACCTACGAGCAGTACTTC. Translated: CASSHQTDATYEQYF.

The chain joins TRBV6-8 to TRBJ1-5; D may be TRBD1 (6 bases). CDR1 MNHGY and CDR2 SAAAGT come from the germline V gene. This CDR3 is built from 14 residues. V lost 7 bases and J 3 bases, leaving 13 bases between the germline ends. The CDR3 sequence: CASNPTGSNQPQHF. The CDR3 nucleotides read TGTGCCAGCAACCCCACAGGGTCCAATCAGCCCCAGCATTTT.

The chain is built from TRBV6-8 and TRBJ1-4; weak D call: TRBD1 (5 bases). This CDR3 region has 14 residues. Germline values: CDR1 MNHGY, CDR2 SAAAGT. V lost 6 bases, J lost 2 bases, and 10 bases lay in between. The CDR3 DNA reads TGTGCCAGCAGGCCGGGGCTGACTAATGAAAAACTGTTTTTT. It translates to CASRPGLTNEKLFF.

V gene TRBV23-1 combines with J gene TRBJ2-5, with 9 bases that match TRBD2. TRBV23-1 carries the ORF label, with uncertain function. CDR3 size: 16 residues. Trimming at V came to 6 bases and at J to 3 bases, leaving 11 bases not matched to a gene. CDR3 in DNA: TGCGCCAGCAGCAATGGGGAGGCTAGCGGGGAAGAGACCCAGTACTTC. Amino acids: CASSNGEASGEETQYF.

This clone has only a few counts. The rearrangement uses TRBV6-8 and TRBJ2-7, with D possibly being TRBD1 (6 bases). The CDR3 covers 14 residues. Per germline, CDR1 MNHGY and CDR2 SAAAGT. The V and J ends lost 0 bases and 10 bases respectively, with 16 bases between them. CDR3 DNA: TGTGCCAGCAGTTACTCTGGGCAGGGGTTGCGACAGTACTTC. It is translated as CASSYSGQGLRQYF.

This clone has only a few counts. V and J are TRBV9 and TRBJ2-7; D is uncertain. V was trimmed by 5 bases and J by 6 bases, leaving 12 bases between them. Germline V gene sequence: CDR1 SGDLS, CDR2 YYNGEE. This CDR3 spans 12 amino acids. CDR3 sequence reads: CASSPRRGEQYF. The CDR3 region has the DNA TGTGCCAGCAGTCCACGGCGTGGCGAGCAGTACTTC. The variable domain in full, with the rest retrieved from reference TRBV9 and TRBJ2-7, is DSGVTQTPKHLITATGQRVTLRCSPRSGDLSVYWYQQSLDQGLQFLIQYYNGEERAKGNILERFSAQQFPDLHSELNLSSLELGDSALYFCASSPRRGEQYFGPGTRLTVT.

This clone was seen a handful of times. V gene TRBV29-1 combines with J gene TRBJ1-1, with D maybe TRBD1 (6 bases). Deletions cut 7 bases from V and 2 bases from J, with 17 bases between. In germline, CDR1 is SQVTM, CDR2 ANQGSEA. The CDR3 is 14 amino acids. CDR3 sequence (DNA): TGCAGCGCGGTACGGGGGGACACCAACACTGAAGCTTTCTTT. The encoded protein is CSAVRGDTNTEAFF. Complete variable domain (other parts from reference TRBV29-1 and TRBJ1-1): SAVISQKPSRDICQRGTSLTIQCQVDSQVTMMFWYRQQPGQSLTLIATANQGSEATYESGFVIDKFPISRPNLTFSTLTVSNMSPEDSSIYLCSAVRGDTNTEAFFGQGTRLTVV.

With respect to this clone: The same CDR3 can be traced to other DNA sequences in this sample. This chain connects TRBV9 to TRBJ1-1; tentative D call: TRBD1 (6 bases). CDR1 SGDLS and CDR2 YYNGEE come from the germline V gene. This CDR3 spans 13 amino acids. With 5 bases removed from V and 0 bases from J, the gap between germline ends came to 8 bases. As DNA, the CDR3 is TGTGCCAGCAGTACAGGGTTGAACACTGAAGCTTTCTTT. Translation gives CASSTGLNTEAFF. The complete variable domain, with remaining parts taken from reference TRBV9 and TRBJ1-1, reads DSGVTQTPKHLITATGQRVTLRCSPRSGDLSVYWYQQSLDQGLQFLIQYYNGEERAKGNILERFSAQQFPDLHSELNLSSLELGDSALYFCASSTGLNTEAFFGQGTRLTVV.

The V gene is TRBV7-1, the J gene TRBJ2-7, with 13 nucleotides matching TRBD2. TRBV7-1 is an ORF for which the function is uncertain. The length of the CDR3 is 15 residues. V lost 3 bases and J lost 5; bases outside the gene matches: 4. In DNA, the CDR3 is TGTGCCAGCAGCTCGGGACTAGCGGGGCACAACGAGCAGTACTTC. It yields the protein CASSSGLAGHNEQYF.

This clone has only a few counts. The chain carries TRBV9 and TRBJ2-3; 10 bases fit TRBD2. Unmatched junction bases numbered 7, after V lost 5 bases and J lost 1 base. Germline V lookup: CDR1 SGDLS, CDR2 YYNGEE. This CDR3 spans 16 amino acids. The CDR3 bases are TGTGCCAGCAGTGCCCTCGGGACTAGCGGCACAGATACGCAGTATTTT. As protein: CASSALGTSGTDTQYF.

This clone was recorded a few times. The chain couples TRBV14 to TRBJ1-6; 7 bases fit TRBD1. The CDR3 contains 14 residues. Germline V lookup: CDR1 SGHDN, CDR2 FVKESK. Unmatched junction bases numbered 5, after V lost 4 bases and J lost 8 bases. In nucleotides, the CDR3 is TGTGCCAGCAGCCTCGGACAGGAATATTCACCCCTCCACTTT. Amino acids: CASSLGQEYSPLHF.

V gene TRBV4-1 combines with J gene TRBJ2-1; the match to TRBD2 covers 8 bases. This CDR3 has 16 residues. CDR1 and CDR2 (germline): MGHRA, YSYEKL. The ends lost 0 bases at V and 7 bases at J; junction bases unmatched: 8. The CDR3 DNA sequence: TGCGCCAGCAGCCAAGATGGAATAGCGGGGAAGAATGAGCAGTTCTTC. It encodes CASSQDGIAGKNEQFF.

Only a few counts were recorded for this clone. The chain has TRBV11-3 and TRBJ2-7, with TRBD1 identical over 10 bases. Unmatched junction bases numbered 9, after V lost 2 bases and J lost 5 bases. Germline V gene lookup returns CDR1 SGHNT and CDR2 YENEEA. CDR3 size: 16 residues. The CDR3 DNA reads as TGTGCCAGCAGCTTAAGGCCCGCGACAGGGGGCGACGAGCAGTACTTC. This translates into CASSLRPATGGDEQYF.

V and J are TRBV7-5 and TRBJ1-3; TRBD1, the D gene given by the table, was not confirmed from the DNA. TRBV7-5 is a pseudogene locus. The CDR3 runs to 15 residues. CDR3 bases: TGTGCCAGCAGCTTAGAGTCAGGGTGGAGAAACACCATATATTTT. Translation: CASSLESGWRNTIYF.

The chain has TRBV29-1 and TRBJ1-2, with TRBD1 matching 8 bases. J lost 3 bases, V lost 6 bases, and 6 bases had no gene match. This CDR3 has 13 amino acids. Germline CDR1 and CDR2: SQVTM and ANQGSEA. The CDR3 DNA reads TGCAGCGTGACAGGGGTAGGCGACTATGGCTACACCTTC. Translating it yields CSVTGVGDYGYTF.

The V call is TRBV29-1, the J call TRBJ2-1; weak D call: TRBD1 (6 bases). V lost 4 bases and J lost 1, with 11 bases in between. The germline V gene encodes CDR1 SQVTM and CDR2 ANQGSEA. The CDR3 is 14 residues long. The CDR3 reads CSVASGVSYNEQFF. Written as DNA, the CDR3 is TGCAGCGTTGCGTCAGGGGTTTCCTACAATGAGCAGTTCTTC.

V usage is TRBV18 and J usage is TRBJ2-3; D not certain. V was cut by 5 bases and J by 1 base, with 10 bases left in between. The germline CDR1 and CDR2 sequences are KGHSH and LQKENI. The CDR3 spans 14 residues. This CDR3 reads CASSSRTRTDTQYF. As DNA, the CDR3 is TGTGCCAGCTCATCGCGGACCCGCACAGATACGCAGTATTTT.

The rearrangement joins TRBV10-2 to TRBJ2-3; 7 nucleotides agree with TRBD2. J lost 6 bases, V lost 0 bases, and 3 bases had no gene match. CDR3 length equals 14 residues. From germline, CDR1 is WSHSY and CDR2 SAAADI. The CDR3 coding sequence is TGCGCCAGCAGTGAGTCGGGAGGGGTCGATACGCAGTATTTT. Amino acid sequence: CASSESGGVDTQYF.

V gene TRBV6-8 combines with J gene TRBJ1-5; no clear D. CDR1 MNHGY and CDR2 SAAAGT come from the germline V gene. V shed 6 bases and J shed 2 bases, with 8 bases lying between them. This CDR3 has 13 amino acids. This chain's CDR3 is CASSRSGNQPQHF. In DNA, the CDR3 is TGTGCCAGCAGCAGGTCGGGCAATCAGCCCCAGCATTTT.

This chain links TRBV9 with TRBJ2-7; 7 bases match TRBD1. The germline CDR1 and CDR2 sequences are SGDLS and YYNGEE. CDR3 length: 15 residues. The J segment lost 3 bases and the V segment lost 4 bases, leaving 10 bases of the junction unmatched. CDR3 nucleotides: TGTGCCAGCAGCTCCCAGGGGGATTGGGGCTACGAGCAGTACTTC. Translated: CASSSQGDWGYEQYF.

The V gene is TRBV28, the J gene TRBJ2-7; D is undetermined. The ends were cut back, 3 bases at V and 2 bases at J, with 5 bases in the middle. This CDR3 has 12 residues. Germline assignment: CDR1 MDHEN and CDR2 SYDVKM. The CDR3 here is CASSFATYEQYF. CDR3 bases: TGTGCCAGCAGTTTCGCCACCTACGAGCAGTACTTC.

A few counts support this clone. This sequence joins TRBV6-8 and TRBJ1-3, with 8 nucleotides matching TRBD1. This CDR3 is built from 13 residues. Trimming cost V 11 bases and J 3 bases; bases outside gene matches: 6. Germline V gene sequence: CDR1 MNHGY, CDR2 SAAAGT. CDR3 protein: CAVLDRGGNTIYF. In DNA form, the CDR3 reads TGTGCCGTACTTGACAGGGGTGGAAACACCATATATTTT.

The chain carries TRBV29-1 and TRBJ2-7, with D possibly matching TRBD1 (5 bases). From germline, CDR1 is SQVTM and CDR2 ANQGSEA. V lost 7 bases to trimming and J lost 0 bases, with 22 bases between them. The CDR3 has 16 amino acids. The CDR3 DNA reads as TGCAGCGCCTTATCTAAACACCAGGGAAGCTCCTACGAGCAGTACTTC. As protein: CSALSKHQGSSYEQYF.